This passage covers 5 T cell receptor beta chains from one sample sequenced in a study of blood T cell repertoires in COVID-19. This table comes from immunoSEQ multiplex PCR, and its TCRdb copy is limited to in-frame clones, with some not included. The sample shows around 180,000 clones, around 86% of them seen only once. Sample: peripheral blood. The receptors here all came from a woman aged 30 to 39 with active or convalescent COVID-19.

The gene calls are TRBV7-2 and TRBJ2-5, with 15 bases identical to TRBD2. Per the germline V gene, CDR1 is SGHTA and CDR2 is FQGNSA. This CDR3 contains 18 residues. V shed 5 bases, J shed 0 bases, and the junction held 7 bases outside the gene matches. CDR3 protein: CASSPPGLAGGYQETQYF. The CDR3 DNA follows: TGTGCCAGCAGCCCACCAGGACTAGCGGGAGGGTACCAAGAGACCCAGTACTTC.

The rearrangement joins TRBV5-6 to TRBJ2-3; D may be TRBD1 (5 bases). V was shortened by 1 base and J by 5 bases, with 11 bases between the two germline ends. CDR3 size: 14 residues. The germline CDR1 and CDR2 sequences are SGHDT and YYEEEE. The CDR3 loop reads CASSLQGIIDTQYF. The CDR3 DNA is TGTGCCAGCAGCTTGCAGGGAATCATAGATACGCAGTATTTT.

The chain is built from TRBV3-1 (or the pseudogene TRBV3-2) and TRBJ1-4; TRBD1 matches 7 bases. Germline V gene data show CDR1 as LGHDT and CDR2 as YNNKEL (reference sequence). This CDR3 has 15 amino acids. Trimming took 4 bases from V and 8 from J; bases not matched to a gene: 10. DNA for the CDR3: TGTGCCAGCAGCCCGGTGGGGCAGGGGGGAGAAAAACTGTTTTTT. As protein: CASSPVGQGGEKLFF.

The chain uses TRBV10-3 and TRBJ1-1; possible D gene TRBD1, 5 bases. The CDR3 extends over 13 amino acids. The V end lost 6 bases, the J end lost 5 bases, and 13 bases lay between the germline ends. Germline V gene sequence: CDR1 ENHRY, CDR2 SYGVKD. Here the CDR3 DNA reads TGTGCCATCAGGTATGGGGCGGGGACTGAAGCTTTCTTT. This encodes CAIRYGAGTEAFF.

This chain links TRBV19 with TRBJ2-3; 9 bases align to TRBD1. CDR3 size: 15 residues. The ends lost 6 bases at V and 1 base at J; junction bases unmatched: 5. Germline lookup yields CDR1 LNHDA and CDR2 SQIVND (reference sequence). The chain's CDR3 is CASRSGQGRTDTQYF. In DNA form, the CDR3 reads TGTGCCAGTAGGTCGGGACAGGGCCGCACAGATACGCAGTATTTT.